This TCR beta chain was found in a study of vaccination and CD4 T cells after COVID-19. Study at large: Collection of post-vaccine samples followed dose two by a median roughly 72 days, spanning a range of 14 to 241.

Treatment: 10-day PBMC culture with coronavirus spike peptide pools or control peptides (ViraFEST assay). As for this clonotype: Its antigen is undetermined.

Researchers used the Oncomine TCR Beta short-read assay to sequence DNA from cultured CD4+ T cells. TCRdb re-analysed the PCR reads in MiXCR, keeping a single row per CDR3 protein. The sample has around 10,000 distinct CDR3 sequences, about 49% seen once. Germline V gives CDR1 MDHEN, CDR2 SYDVKM. The V end was cut by 7 bases, the J end by 2 bases, with 10 bases between. There are 13 residues in the CDR3. The source of this sequence is a human donor who had recovered from COVID-19. The sequencing input was CD4+ T cells from blood, cultured in vitro. This chain connects TRBV28 to TRBJ2-3; D is perhaps TRBD1 or TRBD2 (5 bases each). The CDR3 coding sequence is TGTGCCAGCAAAGGGGAGACCACAGATACGCAGTATTTT. The encoded protein is CASKGETTDTQYF.